This T cell receptor beta chain came from a study of blood T cell repertoires in COVID-19. On the study more broadly: COVID-19 samples from acute and convalescent phases originated in the United States, Italy and Spain. T cells, B-cell-depleted T cells, or PBMCs supplied cDNA or gDNA.

Trimming cost V 8 bases and J 0 bases, with 11 bases left between them. Germline V CDR1 and CDR2: SGHAT, FQNNGV. The CDR3 is 15 amino acids. Authors' methods: The authors estimated nucleated cell counts from reference gene primer amplification. Assay used: immunoSEQ multiplex PCR; TCRdb lists only in-frame clones, some missing. V and J calls and clone size are copied from that table; D and trimming were computed from the DNA. The table shows some 250,000 clones, with 88% occurring only once. This clonotype was sampled from a woman in her forties who had recovered from COVID-19. The specimen sequenced was peripheral blood. The gene calls are TRBV11-2 and TRBJ1-6; weak D call: TRBD1 (6 bases). CDR3 nucleotides: TGTGCCAGCTCACGGACAGACTCCTATAATTCACCCCTCCACTTT. It is translated as CASSRTDSYNSPLHF. The full variable domain, rest sourced from reference TRBV11-2 and TRBJ1-6, is EAGVAQSPRYKIIEKRQSVAFWCNPISGHATLYWYQQILGQGPKLLIQFQNNGVVDDSQLPKDRFSAERLKGVDSTLKIQPAKLEDSAVYLCASSRTDSYNSPLHFGNGTRLTVT.